A single sample is the source of the 11 T cell receptor beta chains below, sequenced in a study of T cell responses to AZD1222 COVID-19 vaccine (dated by TCRdb to the early 2020s). The time point tag for this specimen amounts to: baseline before first vaccination. The library was produced with the immunoSEQ multiplex PCR assay. TCRdb mirrors the immuneACCESS table, restricted to in-frame sequences. Some clones are absent from its copies; in checked studies, under half trace to an unresolved V gene, and the reason for the others is unknown. In this sample the table shows roughly 190,000 clones, about nine tenths of which occur a single time. 0.95% to 1% of the sample rests with the top ten. The source material was peripheral blood, sampled on day 0 of AZD1222 vaccination. The receptors derive from an adult in good health.

The V call is TRBV4-2, the J call TRBJ2-1; 8 positions agree with TRBD2. This CDR3 comprises 17 residues. CDR1 is LGHNA, CDR2 YNFKEQ, per germline. Unmatched junction bases numbered 14, after V lost 1 base and J lost 9 bases. The CDR3 loop is CASSQASGGTSLTEQFF. In nucleotides, the CDR3 is TGTGCCAGCAGCCAAGCCTCGGGGGGGACCTCGCTGACTGAGCAGTTCTTC.

This rearrangement joins TRBV9 to TRBJ1-2, with D unclear. The CDR3 loop spans 16 amino acids. Trimming shortened V by 3 bases and J by 3 bases, and 18 bases separated the two germline ends. The germline V gene encodes CDR1 SGDLS and CDR2 YYNGEE. The CDR3 DNA reads as TGTGCCAGCAGCGGAGAGGTTAGGACGGATTACTATGGCTACACCTTC. Amino acid sequence: CASSGEVRTDYYGYTF.

The chain is built from TRBV5-1 and TRBJ2-1; the D gene could be TRBD1 or TRBD2 (5 bases each). The CDR3 runs 15 residues. The germline V gene has CDR1 SGHRS and CDR2 YFSETQ. The ends were cut back, 3 bases at V and 0 bases at J, with 10 bases in the middle. The CDR3 DNA follows: TGCGCCAGCAGCTCATCTGGGGGCTCCTACAATGAGCAGTTCTTC. Translating gives CASSSSGGSYNEQFF.

The chain employs TRBV19 and TRBJ1-2; D is unclear. This CDR3 has 14 amino acids. Germline loops: CDR1 LNHDA, CDR2 SQIVND (reference sequence). V gave up 11 bases and J gave up 9 bases, with 25 bases separating them. The CDR3 region is CAASTTEGGRRYTF. CDR3 coding DNA: TGTGCCGCCTCGACCACTGAAGGCGGTCGGCGCTACACCTTC.

The V gene is TRBV5-1, the J gene TRBJ2-5, with D perhaps matching TRBD1 (8 bases). From germline, CDR1 is SGHRS and CDR2 YFSETQ. Trimming cost V 4 bases and J 2 bases, with 15 bases left between them. This CDR3 is built from 15 residues. DNA for the CDR3: TGCGCCAGCAGCCGCGGACAGGGAGGGCAAGAGACCCAGTACTTC. It encodes CASSRGQGGQETQYF. The full variable domain, its missing parts supplied by reference TRBV5-1 and TRBJ2-5, is KAGVTQTPRYLIKTRGQQVTLSCSPISGHRSVSWYQQTPGQGLQFLFEYFSETQRNKGNFPGRFSGRQFSNSRSEMNVSTLELGDSALYLCASSRGQGGQETQYFGPGTRLLVL.

V and J are TRBV6-4 and TRBJ1-4; 11 nucleotides match TRBD1. Per germline, CDR1 MRHNA and CDR2 SNTAGT. The CDR3 covers 17 residues. V dropped 0 bases and J dropped 4; count of bases not matched to a gene: 4. The CDR3 DNA reads as TGTGCCAGCAGTGACTCTGGACAGGGGGCTTGTAATGAAAAACTGTTTTTT. This sequence encodes CASSDSGQGACNEKLFF.

The chain employs TRBV3-1 (or the pseudogene TRBV3-2) and TRBJ1-6, with 7 bases matching TRBD1. V trimming: 1 base; J trimming: 7 bases; junction bases outside the gene matches: 7. The germline gives CDR1 LGHDT, CDR2 YNNKEL (reference sequence). CDR3 length: 16 amino acids. The CDR3 region is CASSQAGTAKNSPLHF. DNA of the CDR3: TGTGCCAGCAGCCAAGCCGGGACAGCGAAAAATTCACCCCTCCACTTT.

This clone was counted once. This chain joins TRBV9 and TRBJ2-7; TRBD2 aligns across 11 bases. The trim removed 0 bases at V and 5 bases at J, leaving 10 bases unmatched. The CDR3 totals 17 residues. Germline values: CDR1 SGDLS, CDR2 YYNGEE. CDR3 protein: CASSVGLAGGPLDEQYF. Here the CDR3 DNA reads TGTGCCAGCAGCGTAGGCCTAGCGGGGGGCCCCCTTGACGAGCAGTACTTC.

The chain is built from TRBV5-4 and TRBJ2-3; 7 bases are a match to TRBD1. This CDR3 is built from 15 residues. Germline CDR1 is SGHNT and CDR2 is YYREEE (reference sequence). V was clipped by 4 bases and J by 2 bases; unmatched bases: 7. In DNA, the CDR3 is TGTGCCAGCAGCCTGACAGGGCCAGCCACAGATACGCAGTATTTT. It codes for CASSLTGPATDTQYF.

The rearrangement links TRBV6-5 to TRBJ2-1; 14 bases line up with TRBD2. Losses at the gene ends were 10 bases for V and 5 bases for J; bases not matched to a gene: 7. This CDR3 spans 15 amino acids. Germline CDR1 reads MNHEY; CDR2 reads SVGAGI. CDR3 sequence: CATGTSGGRHNEQFF. CDR3 bases: TGTGCCACTGGGACTAGCGGGGGACGCCACAATGAGCAGTTCTTC.

The chain couples TRBV3-1 (or the pseudogene TRBV3-2) to TRBJ2-2, with 12 positions matching TRBD2. V lost 5 bases, J lost 3 bases, and 4 bases stayed unmatched. Per the germline V gene, CDR1 is LGHDT and CDR2 is YNNKEL (reference sequence). CDR3 length: 16 amino acids. CDR3 sequence (DNA): TGTGCCAGCAGCGGACTAGCGGGATTCGACACCGGGGAGCTGTTTTTT. This codes for CASSGLAGFDTGELFF.